This T cell receptor (beta chain) was sequenced in a study of cytomegalovirus exposure and HLA in healthy donors (dated by TCRdb to between 2016 and 2019). The study in broad terms: An earlier analysis of 587 of the donors reported approximately 280 Gb of sequence data and about 120 million unique TCR beta sequences obtained from 180 million or so T cells. A separate validation cohort of over 95 different subjects was used in addition to the roughly 620-subject first cohort. The study combined high-throughput TCR immunosequencing, statistical association of individual TCRs with disease status, and machine learning to predict cytomegalovirus infection status. Alongside the repertoire data, information on donor age, sex, ethnicity and CMV serostatus was compiled. To decide whether each TCR beta V gene segment behaved as functional or pseudogenic, an earlier analysis of 587 of the donors relied on high-throughput TCR beta sequencing. Rather than using new phenotypic data, the later analysis identified candidate immune exposures from TCR beta sequences and from how often those sequences occurred across donors. About 320 gigabases of sequencing data and 70 million to 100 million unique TCR sequences were included in an early release covering several hundred HLA-typed donors. Of the approximately 400 genotyped donors, 75% to 85% were placed in the genetic ancestry cluster associated with self-reported Caucasian donors. The study used immunosequencing to profile the T cell repertoires of about 670 subjects and linked those repertoires to cytomegalovirus serostatus. In a later genetic analysis, genome-wide SNP genotypes for about three fifths of the roughly 670 donors were used, and that subset was treated as a discovery cohort. In a later analysis, previously published TCR beta repertoires from more than 500 donors were re-analyzed and high-resolution HLA genotyping was added so that TCR occurrence patterns could be studied. HLA typing included class I and class II loci at four-digit resolution. The aim of the study was to test whether cataloging public T cell receptors could identify signatures of past pathogen exposure. Several DR-DQ haplotypes were treated as single units for association and clustering because of strong linkage in the cohort. Across around 400 genotyped donors of the cohort, an average of about 220,000 unique TCR beta nucleotide sequences per donor were sequenced, and roughly 20% of those sequences were non-productive. All discovery cohort repertoires had been generated on a single sequencing platform. The number of typed donors differed by locus: roughly 629-640 for A, B, C, DRB1 and DQB1; 522 for DQA1; fewer than 610 for DPA1; and around 470 for DPB1. Study-wide conclusions, independent of this receptor: In vitro tests confirmed that a few of the cytomegalovirus-associated TCR beta chains recognize cytomegalovirus antigens. The 87-base-pair reads could not distinguish some IMGT-functional V segments, including TRBV6-2 and TRBV6-3, so those segments were excluded. In a later analysis, about 17,000 TCR beta sequences were associated with specific HLA alleles at a false discovery rate of 0.05. In a later genetic analysis, a missense DCLRE1C variant was associated with V-gene and J-gene trimming of TCR beta chains, and the association was replicated in an independent cohort. Presence/absence analyses assumed roughly uniform sequencing depth across donors, an assumption that may not hold. Across donors, most TCR sequences were observed very rarely, whereas some public TCRs were present in many individuals. According to a later analysis, parvovirus B19, influenza, CMV and Epstein-Barr virus appeared linked to several top co-occurrence clusters. A later analysis found that most CMV-associated TCR beta chains appeared HLA-restricted, with HLA associations seemingly driven largely by CMV exposure. The only immune exposure information available for the cohort was CMV serostatus. Because counts were too low, seventeen rarely observed V segments, including chromosome 9 orphons, were excluded from the earlier analysis of 500 to 700 of the donors. Because some donors lacked HLA typing at each locus, the association tests relied only on the typed subset. A further reported finding was that TCR beta sequences accurately predicted the HLA-A and HLA-B alleles for most subjects in the first cohort. The study listed over 150 TCR beta chains as associated with cytomegalovirus. Linkage disequilibrium might explain the correlated functional status among segregating V segments, but an unknown experimental factor could not be ruled out. A later genetic analysis reported fewer N-insertions in productive TCRs among donors in an Asian-associated ancestry cluster than the approximately 700-donor mean. The classifier was reported to diagnose cytomegalovirus status with high specificity and sensitivity in both the original cohort and the validation cohort. A group of highly shared sequence variants was considered likely to be a technical artifact of the sequencing pipeline. The cohort was sequenced for TCR beta chains only, and without alpha or paired-chain data the features that could be detected were limited. When HLA alleles, especially DR and DQ, strongly co-occurred, TCR associations were difficult to assign to individual alleles. In a later analysis, TCR association rates were found to vary across HLA loci, with the most associated TCRs seen for DRB1 alleles and the fewest for HLA-C alleles. In a later analysis, HLA-associated TCR beta chains showed more clonal expansion and lower generation probabilities than non-associated chains that were equally common. In an earlier analysis of around 600 of the donors, most TCR beta V segments appeared in productive rearrangements about 90% or about 30% of the time, broadly matching IMGT annotations. It was suggested by the authors that the approach could potentially be generalized to other disease states and immunological phenotypes.

In total, around 600 healthy bone marrow donors made up the cohort. At the time of sampling, every cohort member was nominally healthy, though immune exposures that went unrecorded were likely present. The donor was CMV seronegative and belonged to the group of more than 300 seronegative cohort members. Each donor provided a peripheral blood sample, and peripheral blood mononuclear cells were used for TCR beta sequencing. Genomic DNA extraction from the blood cell samples was performed with the Qiagen DNeasy Blood Extraction Kit. CDR1 and CDR2 (SGDLS, YYNGEE) derive from the germline V gene. Trimming at the junction amounts to 0 bases on V and 5 bases on J, and the germline ends lie 10 bases apart. CDR3 length: 14 amino acids, cysteine to phenylalanine. The DNA shown is the 42-base CDR3, in frame from base 1. This clone was found once. No cognate antigen has been identified for it. It has no much larger one-base neighbor in the sample; base qualities were not kept.

Libraries were made using the immunoSEQ multiplex PCR assay. A mixture of 60 forward primers for TCR Vbeta segments and 13 reverse primers for TCR Jbeta segments was used in the multiplex PCR. The CDR3 region of rearranged TCR beta genes was amplified from genomic DNA with a multiplex PCR assay. Amplified TCR beta libraries were sequenced as 87-base-pair reads on the Illumina HiSeq System. Regarding the original processing steps: A later analysis tallied around 80 million unique TCR beta chains across the 660 or so repertoires, and about 12 million of those chains were shared by two or more donors. Raw reads were error-corrected and collapsed into unique sequences with a nearest-neighbor algorithm that merged closely related sequences to remove PCR and sequencing errors. CDR3 sequences were aligned to IMGT reference sequences to assign V, D and J gene segments. For a sequence to be retained, a match of at least six nucleotides to both a V gene segment and a J gene segment was required. A rearrangement was called productive if the CDR3 had no stop codons and remained in frame with V and J, and every other rearrangement was called non-productive. Following IMGT convention, CDR3 was defined as the stretch from the second conserved V-encoded cysteine to the conserved J-encoded phenylalanine. In an earlier analysis of roughly 610 of the donors, sequences lacking an unambiguous match to a single V gene segment were excluded. In an earlier analysis of 587 of the donors, a V segment was called functional when productive rearrangements were above 56.7%, and segregating when the standard deviation between donors exceeded 5%. A statistical classification framework was built to diagnose cytomegalovirus status from the catalog of TCR beta chain sequences. A later analysis assigned V and J genes by comparing TCR nucleotide sequences with IMGT/GENE-DB human TR gene sequences. The TCRdist pipeline was used in a later analysis to assign CDR3 sequences and most-parsimonious VDJ recombination scenarios. In a later analysis, each TCR beta chain was defined by its CDR3 amino acid sequence together with its V-gene family, and reads lacking a unique V-gene family were excluded. In a later analysis, 500 to 650 highly shared, low-generation-probability nucleotide sequences were removed to address suspected cross-contamination and a sequencing artifact. In a later analysis, a clonal expansion index was calculated for each public chain from normalized within-repertoire ranks of inferred template counts. Generation probabilities in a later analysis came from a VDJ recombination model fitted to out-of-frame rearrangements, and those results were checked against IGoR. In a later analysis, hypergeometric tests were used to score TCR-TCR, TCR-HLA and TCR-CMV co-occurrence, with a repertoire-size bias correction applied to TCR pairs. In a later analysis, false discovery rates were estimated by permuting HLA or CMV assignments 20 times. In a later analysis, co-occurring TCRs were grouped with DBSCAN, and TCRdist sequence similarity was added when clustering was performed within HLA-allele-positive subsets. For co-occurrence clustering, repertoires with fewer than 30,000 or more than 120,000 public chains were excluded, along with five repertoires with anomalous nucleotide sharing. The table comes from immuneACCESS by way of TCRdb, which keeps in-frame sequences with V and J called. Part of the clones is missing from these tables; in studies checked, under half for an unresolved V gene and the rest for unknown reasons. V, J and clone size are those of that table, while D and trimming were read from the DNA. For this sample there are about 190,000 clones; about 90% appear just once. Around 1% of the sample is taken by the ten largest.

Recombination connected TRBV9 to TRBJ2-3, with no D gene named confidently. The sequence was collected from a boy under 10 years old in good health and CMV-seronegative. The sample taken for sequencing was PBMCs. The sequence in DNA is TGTGCCAGCAGCGTAGAGTCCAGTGGAGATACGCAGTATTTT. Protein translation: CASSVESSGDTQYF.